This T cell receptor beta chain is drawn from a study of regulatory T cells in long-lasting Graves disease. Study-wide findings and caveats: Having few samples may have compromised the accuracy. It was in persistent disease that TRBV28, TRBJ1-2 and TRBJ2-5 were favored.

Construction of the TCR beta libraries employed iRepertoire HTBI primers in conjunction with Arm-PCR of CDR3 regions. Source study methods: Across the samples, identification revealed around 65 TRBV and more than 11 TRBJ segments. One entry per CDR3 protein results from TCRdb running MiXCR on the multiplex PCR reads. The authors' filters were not applied to this entry. This sample has 600,000 to 800,000 distinct CDR3 sequences; around 30% occur once, and the top ten carry about two fifths. Time point described: persistent/refractory GD, antithyroid drugs over 5 years with positive TRAb. PBMCs were the source of the RNA used for TCR sequencing. This CDR3 spans 15 amino acids. V lost 6 bases, J lost 4 bases, and 8 bases stayed unmatched. The V gene's germline CDR1 is SGHAT and CDR2 FQNNGV. As concerns this clonotype: Its antigen is still unknown.

The chain carries TRBV11-2 and TRBJ2-5; 10 bases fit TRBD2. This TCR was sampled from a female donor with Graves disease. The source material was peripheral blood mononuclear cells (PBMCs), sampled when the disease was refractory, from a patient treated with antithyroid drugs. CDR3 in DNA: TGTGCCAGCAGTCCGCTAGCGGGAGTAGGAGAGACCCAGTACTTC. Encoded protein: CASSPLAGVGETQYF.